This TCR beta chain was captured by sequencing in a study of radiotherapy plus CTLA-4 blockade in lung cancer. In germline, CDR1 is MDHEN, CDR2 SYDVKM. Trimming left V 6 bases short and J 2 bases short, with 6 bases between. The CDR3 length is 12 residues. Some clones are missing from TCRdb's copy, which holds only in-frame ones; the method was immunoSEQ multiplex PCR. The table has roughly 90,000 clones, 60% to 85% seen once; the top ten hold around 4%. The receptor comes from a human donor with non-small cell lung cancer who had a partial response to radiotherapy plus ipilimumab. Some clones in this sample may be carry-over from other donors' samples. The V and J genes are TRBV28 and TRBJ2-3; D ambiguous. Material: peripheral blood, obtained from a patient treated with radiotherapy plus ipilimumab. The CDR3 DNA reads TGTGCCAGCAGCCTTATCACAGATACGCAGTATTTT. This codes for CASSLITDTQYF. Combining the CDR3 with reference TRBV28 and TRBJ2-3 gives the whole variable domain DVKVTQSSRYLVKRTGEKVFLECVQDMDHENMFWYRQDPGLGLRLIYFSYDVKMKEKGDIPEGYSVSREKKERFSLILESASTNQTSMYLCASSLITDTQYFGPGTRLTVL.